Listed here are 16 T cell receptor beta chains from one sample, sequenced in a study of shared clonotypes between healthy human individuals. Some clones are missing from TCRdb's copy, which holds only in-frame ones; the method was immunoSEQ multiplex PCR. Seen here are around 2,000,000 clones, 90% to 95% observed once, and the top ten hold around 0.13%. Sequenced sample: naive CD4+ T cells sorted from blood. As to subset: CD45RA+ positively selected. These receptors all stem from a man aged 18 to 30 in good health.

A note on this clone: In the same sample, other DNA sequences code for this CDR3. The CDR3: CASSPGLEETQYF. For the CDR3, the DNA is TGTGCCAGCTCACCTGGACTGGAAGAGACCCAGTACTTC. The chain recombines TRBV18 with TRBJ2-5; tentative D call: TRBD2 (5 bases). Germline V gene data show CDR1 as KGHSH and CDR2 as LQKENI. This CDR3 has 13 amino acids. Trimming took 3 bases from V and 3 from J, leaving 8 bases between them. The whole variable domain, filled in from reference TRBV18 and TRBJ2-5, reads NAGVMQNPRHLVRRRGQEARLRCSPMKGHSHVYWYRQLPEEGLKFMVYLQKENIIDESGMPKERFSAEFPKEGPSILRIQQVVRGDSAAYFCASSPGLEETQYFGPGTRLLVL.

CDR3 sequence reads: CAVALGADSNQPQHF. The CDR3 nucleotides are TGTGCCGTAGCGTTAGGGGCCGATAGCAATCAGCCCCAGCATTTT. The genes are TRBV6-1 and TRBJ1-5; D perhaps matches TRBD1 (5 bases). Germline V gives CDR1 MNHNS, CDR2 SASEGT. The V end lost 11 bases, the J end lost 0 bases, and 17 bases lay between the germline ends. The CDR3 is made up of 15 amino acids.

The chain joins TRBV19 to TRBJ2-4, with D possibly TRBD1 on 6 matching bases. Germline V gives CDR1 LNHDA, CDR2 SQIVND (reference sequence). The CDR3 is 16 residues long. Trimming stripped 8 bases from V and 1 base from J, with 18 bases between. CDR3 nucleotides: TGTGCCAGTGCGCCTACAGGGTTTGTTGCCAAAAACATTCAGTACTTC. Amino acids: CASAPTGFVAKNIQYF.

Written as DNA, the CDR3 is TGTGCCAGCAGTCCATGGGGGGATTCCTACGAGCAGTACTTC. Its translation is CASSPWGDSYEQYF. The V gene is TRBV27, the J gene TRBJ2-7, with D perhaps matching TRBD2 (6 bases). V was trimmed by 5 bases and J by 1 base, leaving 12 bases between them. CDR1 is MNHEY, CDR2 SMNVEV, per germline (reference sequence). This CDR3 is 14 amino acids long.

The rearrangement uses TRBV6-1 and TRBJ2-2, with 9 bases that match TRBD2. The CDR3 covers 17 residues. Germline CDR1 reads MNHNS; CDR2 reads SASEGT. Trimming took 2 bases from V and 2 from J; bases not matched to a gene: 6. CDR3 coding DNA: TGTGCCAGCAGTGAACGAGCGGGGGGACGAAACACCGGGGAGCTGTTTTTT. The encoded protein is CASSERAGGRNTGELFF.

The chain joins TRBV5-1 to TRBJ2-5; 8 positions match TRBD2. V shed 2 bases and J 5 bases; nucleotides not matched to a gene: 8. Looked up from germline, CDR1 is SGHRS and CDR2 is YFSETQ. CDR3 length: 15 amino acids. Written as DNA, the CDR3 is TGCGCCAGCAGCTTTTCTTCCGGGGGGGCTGAGACCCAGTACTTC. Encoded protein: CASSFSSGGAETQYF.

CDR3 nucleotide sequence: TGCGCCAGCAGCTTGATTGGGACGAGCGTCACTGAAGCTTTCTTT. Translating gives CASSLIGTSVTEAFF. This rearrangement joins TRBV5-1 to TRBJ1-1; D might be TRBD1 (5 bases). Trimming removed 1 base at V and 4 bases at J, with 14 bases between. The germline CDR1 and CDR2 sequences are SGHRS and YFSETQ. The CDR3 runs 15 residues.

The V and J genes are TRBV5-1 and TRBJ2-7; no definite D call. Trimming shortened V by 4 bases and J by 6 bases, and 14 bases separated the two germline ends. This CDR3 is 13 amino acids long. Germline CDR1 SGHRS, CDR2 YFSETQ. The DNA for the CDR3 is TGCGCCAGCAGCCTGAACGTGGGAAGCGAGCAGTACTTC. It yields the protein CASSLNVGSEQYF. Complete variable domain (other parts from reference TRBV5-1 and TRBJ2-7): KAGVTQTPRYLIKTRGQQVTLSCSPISGHRSVSWYQQTPGQGLQFLFEYFSETQRNKGNFPGRFSGRQFSNSRSEMNVSTLELGDSALYLCASSLNVGSEQYFGPGTRLTVT.

The V call is TRBV6-6, the J call TRBJ2-3; D call uncertain. Germline V CDR1 and CDR2: MNHNY, SVGAGI (reference sequence). Trimming stripped 5 bases from V and 9 bases from J, with 12 bases between. This CDR3 has 12 amino acids. CDR3 DNA: TGTGCCAGCAGTGAGTCATTGGGGACGCAGTATTTT. It translates to CASSESLGTQYF.

This clone has just one count. The genes are TRBV29-1 and TRBJ1-1, with a weak D call TRBD1 (6 bases). Germline V gives CDR1 SQVTM, CDR2 ANQGSEA. Trimming pared 4 bases from V and 1 base from J, leaving 13 bases between. This CDR3 has 14 residues. The DNA of the CDR3 is TGCAGCGTTGGACCGGGACACGCGAACACTGAAGCTTTCTTT. Translation gives CSVGPGHANTEAFF.

This chain joins TRBV5-1 and TRBJ2-2, with D tentatively TRBD2 (5 bases). CDR1 and CDR2 (germline): SGHRS, YFSETQ. V shed 4 bases and J shed 2 bases, with 12 bases lying between them. This CDR3 is built from 15 residues. Here the CDR3 reads CASSPLSGNTGELFF. For the CDR3, the DNA is TGCGCCAGCAGCCCGCTCTCGGGAAACACCGGGGAGCTGTTTTTT.

J is TRBJ1-2 and V is TRBV6-6; D is undetermined. The CDR3 length is 15 residues. Germline CDR1 is MNHNY and CDR2 is SVGAGI (reference sequence). V was clipped by 2 bases and J by 8 bases, with 18 bases between them. This CDR3 reads CASSYDRGNLGGYTF. The CDR3 DNA reads as TGTGCCAGCAGTTACGACCGCGGCAACTTGGGAGGCTACACCTTC.

The J gene is TRBJ1-6, the V gene TRBV5-1, with TRBD1 matching 11 bases. This CDR3 is built from 18 residues. V lost 2 bases to trimming and J lost 7 bases; unmatched junction nucleotides: 11. CDR1 and CDR2 (germline): SGHRS, YFSETQ. CDR3 sequence reads: CASSLGARTGGLNSPLHF. CDR3 sequence (DNA): TGCGCCAGCAGCTTAGGGGCCCGGACAGGGGGCTTGAATTCACCCCTCCACTTT.

The chain is built from TRBV18 and TRBJ1-1; D ambiguous. V gave up 5 bases and J gave up 7 bases, with 8 bases separating them. In germline, CDR1 is KGHSH, CDR2 LQKENI. The CDR3 length is 11 residues. The CDR3 region is CASSNQFEAFF. For the CDR3, the DNA is TGTGCCAGCTCAAATCAGTTTGAAGCTTTCTTT.

The V and J genes are TRBV5-1 and TRBJ1-1, with a weak D call TRBD1 (6 bases). The germline CDR1 and CDR2 sequences are SGHRS and YFSETQ. The CDR3 runs 14 residues. Trimming took off 5 bases at V and 6 bases at J, with 17 bases between the two ends. CDR3 sequence (DNA): TGCGCCAGCAGACGTGACGGGGGCCTTGCTGAAGCTTTCTTT. Amino acids: CASRRDGGLAEAFF.

This chain connects TRBV6-1 to TRBJ2-3; D is tentatively TRBD1 or TRBD2 (5 bases each). Per the germline V gene, CDR1 is MNHNS and CDR2 is SASEGT. The CDR3 runs 13 residues. Trimming removed 4 bases at V and 5 bases at J, with 10 bases between. The DNA for the CDR3 is TGTGCCAGCAGTGGGGGGTTGAAAGATACGCAGTATTTT. Translating gives CASSGGLKDTQYF.